This T cell receptor beta chain emerged from a study of read filtering for tumor transcriptome and immune sequencing. On the study more broadly: Patients were 17 male and approximately 15 female, mean age roughly 68 years, range roughly 45 to 85.

Molecular barcoded adaptors covering alpha/delta and beta/gamma chains were used on roughly 400 ng RNA. Each CDR3 protein is one row after TCRdb ran MiXCR on the reads. There are approximately 60,000 distinct CDR3 sequences in the sample; 20% to 25% occur only once, and about 18% lies in the top ten. In germline, CDR1 is SGHVS, CDR2 FQNEAQ. This CDR3 has 16 amino acids. After removal of 5 bases from V and 1 base from J, the junction contained 5 bases not matched to a gene. The receptor was isolated from a donor over 35 with multiple myeloma. The chain employs TRBV7-8 and TRBJ2-6; 7 bases map to TRBD1. The sample was a population of CD138-negative cells sorted from bone marrow. The CDR3 nucleotides read TGTGCCAGCAGCGGCCTGACAGGGTCTGGGGCCAACGTCCTGACTTTC. Its translation is CASSGLTGSGANVLTF.